This T cell receptor (beta chain) was captured by sequencing in a study of control samples from healthy donors and cancer patients. About this clone itself: One end of the junction fails to match germline, which may point to a read error. At the DNA level, this CDR3 is encoded by other sequences in the same sample as well.

This CDR3 contains 15 residues. Germline CDR1 and CDR2: KGHSH and LQKENI. Libraries were prepared by immunoSEQ multiplex PCR; TCRdb keeps only in-frame clonotypes and omits some of them. The repertoire holds approximately 58,000 clones, with around 90% as singletons. V and J are TRBV18 and TRBJ1-6; D possibly corresponds to TRBD1 (5 bases). This receptor was taken from a man aged 55 to 70 with head and neck cancer. Sequences were obtained from PBMCs. The CDR3 DNA reads TGTGCCAGCTCGCCACCGGGTGGCCAGGGTTCACCCCTCCACTTT. Translating it yields CASSPPGGQGSPLHF.